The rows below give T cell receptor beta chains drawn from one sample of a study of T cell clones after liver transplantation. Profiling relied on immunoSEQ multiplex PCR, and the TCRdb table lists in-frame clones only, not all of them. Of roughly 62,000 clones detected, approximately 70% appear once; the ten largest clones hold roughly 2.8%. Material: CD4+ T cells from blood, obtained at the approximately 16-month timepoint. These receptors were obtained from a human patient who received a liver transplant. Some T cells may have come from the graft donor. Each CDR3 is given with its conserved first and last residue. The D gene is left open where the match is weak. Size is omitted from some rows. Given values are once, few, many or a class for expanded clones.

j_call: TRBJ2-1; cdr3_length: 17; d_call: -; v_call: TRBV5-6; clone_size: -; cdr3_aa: CASSSGDLPGPNNEQFF; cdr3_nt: TGTGCCAGCAGCTCTGGTGACCTACCGGGTCCCAACAATGAGCAGTTCTTC
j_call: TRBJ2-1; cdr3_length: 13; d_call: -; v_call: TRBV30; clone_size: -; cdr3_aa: CAWSHTGLNEQFF; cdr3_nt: TGTGCCTGGAGTCATACGGGGCTCAATGAGCAGTTCTTC
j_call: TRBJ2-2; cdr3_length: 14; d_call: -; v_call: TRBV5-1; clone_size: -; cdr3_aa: CASMTVLNTGELFF; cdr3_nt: TGCGCCTCTATGACAGTCCTGAACACCGGGGAGCTGTTTTTT
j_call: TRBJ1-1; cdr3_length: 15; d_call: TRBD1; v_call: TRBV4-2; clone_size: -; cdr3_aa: CASSPRGQGGTEAFF; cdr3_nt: TGTGCCAGCAGCCCCCGAGGACAGGGGGGTACTGAAGCTTTCTTT
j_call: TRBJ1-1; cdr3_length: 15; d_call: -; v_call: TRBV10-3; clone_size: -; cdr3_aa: CAISAKTDRNTEAFF; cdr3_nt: TGTGCCATCAGCGCCAAGACGGACCGGAACACTGAAGCTTTCTTT
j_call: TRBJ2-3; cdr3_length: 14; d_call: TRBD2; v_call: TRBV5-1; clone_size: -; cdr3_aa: CASSLGQRENTQYF; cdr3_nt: TGCGCCAGCAGCTTGGGCCAGCGGGAGAATACGCAGTATTTT
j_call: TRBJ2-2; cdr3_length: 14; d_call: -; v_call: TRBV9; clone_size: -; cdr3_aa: CASRPGQNTGELFF; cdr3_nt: TGTGCCAGCAGGCCGGGACAGAACACCGGGGAGCTGTTTTTT
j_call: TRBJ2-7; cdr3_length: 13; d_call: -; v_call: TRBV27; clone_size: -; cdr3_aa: CASSLKVSYEQYF; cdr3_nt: TGTGCCAGCAGTTTAAAGGTCTCCTACGAGCAGTACTTC
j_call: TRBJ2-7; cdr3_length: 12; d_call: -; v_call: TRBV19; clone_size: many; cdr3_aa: CASHGRSYEQYF; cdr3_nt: TGTGCCAGCCATGGGCGGTCCTACGAGCAGTACTTC
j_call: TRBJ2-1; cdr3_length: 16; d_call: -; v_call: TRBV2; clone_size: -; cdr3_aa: CASSLQGPRLYNEQFF; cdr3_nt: TGTGCCAGCAGCCTCCAGGGCCCCCGGCTCTACAATGAGCAGTTCTTC
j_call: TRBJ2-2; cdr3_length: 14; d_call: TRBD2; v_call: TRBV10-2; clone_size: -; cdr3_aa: CASSALAGTGELFF; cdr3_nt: TGCGCCAGCAGTGCACTAGCGGGCACCGGGGAGCTGTTTTTT
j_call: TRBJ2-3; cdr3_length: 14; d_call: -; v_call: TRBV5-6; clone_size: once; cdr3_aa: CASSSGPRTDTQYF; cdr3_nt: TGTGCCAGCAGCTCGGGACCCCGCACAGATACGCAGTATTTT
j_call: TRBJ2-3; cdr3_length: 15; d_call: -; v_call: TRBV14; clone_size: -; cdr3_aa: CASSPLAVVTDTQYF; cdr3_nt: TGTGCCAGCAGCCCACTAGCAGTCGTCACAGATACGCAGTATTTT
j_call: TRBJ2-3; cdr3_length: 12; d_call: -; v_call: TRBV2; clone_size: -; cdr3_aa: CASRETTDTQYF; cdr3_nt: TGTGCCAGCAGGGAGACTACTGATACGCAGTATTTT
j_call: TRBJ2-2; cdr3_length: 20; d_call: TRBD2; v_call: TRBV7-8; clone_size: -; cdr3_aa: CASSLIRSGRLAADTGELFF; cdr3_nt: TGTGCCAGCAGCTTAATTAGGTCCGGGAGACTAGCGGCTGACACCGGGGAGCTGTTTTTT
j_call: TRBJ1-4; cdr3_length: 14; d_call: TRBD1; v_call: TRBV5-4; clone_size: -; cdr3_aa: CASSLQGAVEKLFF; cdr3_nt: TGTGCCAGCAGCTTACAGGGGGCTGTTGAAAAACTGTTTTTT
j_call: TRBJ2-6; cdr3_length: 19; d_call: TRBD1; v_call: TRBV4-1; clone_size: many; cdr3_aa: CASSHEPTGVRSGANVLTF; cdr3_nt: TGCGCCAGCAGCCACGAACCCACAGGGGTTCGCTCTGGGGCCAACGTCCTGACTTTC
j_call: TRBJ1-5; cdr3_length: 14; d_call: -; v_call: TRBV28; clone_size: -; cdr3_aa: CASSFGRSNQPQHF; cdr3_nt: TGTGCCAGCAGTTTTGGACGGAGCAATCAGCCCCAGCATTTT
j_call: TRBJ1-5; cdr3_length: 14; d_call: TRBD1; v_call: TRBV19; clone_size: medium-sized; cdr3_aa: CASTQDRVNQPQHF; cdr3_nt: TGTGCCAGTACCCAGGACAGGGTAAATCAGCCCCAGCATTTT
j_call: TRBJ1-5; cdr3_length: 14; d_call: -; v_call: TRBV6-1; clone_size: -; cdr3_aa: CASSEGPGGQPQHF; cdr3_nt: TGTGCCAGCAGTGAGGGGCCGGGGGGTCAGCCCCAGCATTTT
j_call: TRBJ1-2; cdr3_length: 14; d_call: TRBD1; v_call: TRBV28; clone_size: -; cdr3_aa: CASSPNDRVYGYTF; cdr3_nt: TGTGCCAGCAGTCCTAACGACAGGGTGTATGGCTACACCTTC
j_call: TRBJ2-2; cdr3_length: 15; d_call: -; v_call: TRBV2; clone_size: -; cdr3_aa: CASSPHPSNTGELFF; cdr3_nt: TGTGCCAGCAGTCCACACCCTAGTAACACCGGGGAGCTGTTTTTT
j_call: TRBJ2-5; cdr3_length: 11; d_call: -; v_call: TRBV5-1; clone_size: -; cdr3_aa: CASSLRETQYF; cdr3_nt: TGCGCCAGCAGCTTGCGAGAGACCCAGTACTTC
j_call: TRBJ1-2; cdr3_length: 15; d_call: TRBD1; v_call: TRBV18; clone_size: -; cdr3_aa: CASSPRQGVYYGYTF; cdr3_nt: TGTGCCAGCTCACCTCGGCAGGGGGTGTACTATGGCTACACCTTC
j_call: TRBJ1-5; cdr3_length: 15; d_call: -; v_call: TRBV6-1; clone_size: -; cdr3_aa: CASTRSTDSNQPQHF; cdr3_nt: TGTGCCAGCACTAGATCGACGGATAGCAATCAGCCCCAGCATTTT
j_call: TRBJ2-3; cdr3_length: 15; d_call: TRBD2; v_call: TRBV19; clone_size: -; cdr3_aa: CASTPSGGGPDTQYF; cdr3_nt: TGTGCCAGCACCCCCTCTGGGGGGGGTCCAGATACGCAGTATTTT
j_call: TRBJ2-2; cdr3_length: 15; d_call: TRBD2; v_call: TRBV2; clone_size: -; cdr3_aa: CASGGTSGDTGELFF; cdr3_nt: TGTGCCAGCGGGGGGACTAGCGGTGACACCGGGGAGCTGTTTTTT
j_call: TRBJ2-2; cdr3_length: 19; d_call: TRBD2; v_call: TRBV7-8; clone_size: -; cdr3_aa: CASSPTRVPGLTNTGELFF; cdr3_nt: TGTGCCAGCAGCCCTACCCGGGTTCCGGGACTAACGAACACCGGGGAGCTGTTTTTT
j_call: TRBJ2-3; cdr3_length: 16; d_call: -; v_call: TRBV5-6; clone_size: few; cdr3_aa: CASSSVLAENTDTQYF; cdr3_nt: TGTGCCAGCAGCAGCGTTCTAGCCGAAAACACAGATACGCAGTATTTT
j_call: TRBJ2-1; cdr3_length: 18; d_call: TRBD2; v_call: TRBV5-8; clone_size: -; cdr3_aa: CASSFLGLAGGSYNEQFF; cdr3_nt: TGTGCCAGCAGCTTTCTCGGACTAGCGGGGGGCTCCTACAATGAGCAGTTCTTC
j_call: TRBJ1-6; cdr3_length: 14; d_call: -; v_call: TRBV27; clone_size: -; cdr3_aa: CASSLSARGSPLHF; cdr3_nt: TGTGCCAGCAGTTTATCCGCGCGGGGTTCACCCCTCCACTTT
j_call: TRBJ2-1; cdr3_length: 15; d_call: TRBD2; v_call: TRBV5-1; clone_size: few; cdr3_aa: CASSLGTSGSNEQFF; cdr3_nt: TGCGCCAGCAGCTTGGGGACTAGCGGCTCCAATGAGCAGTTCTTC
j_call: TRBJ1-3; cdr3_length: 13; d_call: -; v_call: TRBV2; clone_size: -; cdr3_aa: CASRWDLGNTIYF; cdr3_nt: TGTGCCAGCAGATGGGACCTAGGAAACACCATATATTTT
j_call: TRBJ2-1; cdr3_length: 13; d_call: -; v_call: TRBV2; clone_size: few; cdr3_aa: CASSRDLVGEQFF; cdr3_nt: TGTGCCAGCAGCCGGGATCTTGTGGGTGAGCAGTTCTTC
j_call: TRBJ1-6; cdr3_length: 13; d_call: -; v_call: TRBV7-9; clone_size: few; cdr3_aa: CASSLVEGTPLHF; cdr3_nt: TGTGCCAGCAGCTTAGTAGAGGGTACCCCCCTCCACTTT
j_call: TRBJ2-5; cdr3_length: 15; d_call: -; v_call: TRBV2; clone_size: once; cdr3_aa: CASSPRGTGQETQYF; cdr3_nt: TGTGCCAGCAGCCCCCGCGGGACGGGTCAAGAGACCCAGTACTTC
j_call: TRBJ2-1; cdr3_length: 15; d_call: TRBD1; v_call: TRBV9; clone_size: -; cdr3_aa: CASSVLGQSVNEQFF; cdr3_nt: TGTGCCAGCAGCGTACTGGGACAGTCGGTAAATGAGCAGTTCTTC
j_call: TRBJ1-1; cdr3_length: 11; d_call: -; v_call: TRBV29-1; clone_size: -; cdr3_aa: CSVRDGTEAFF; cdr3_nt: TGCAGCGTCCGGGACGGAACTGAAGCTTTCTTT
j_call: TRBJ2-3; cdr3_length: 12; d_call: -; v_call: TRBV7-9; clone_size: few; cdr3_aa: CASSVTTDTQYF; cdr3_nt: TGTGCCAGTTCTGTCACCACAGATACGCAGTATTTT